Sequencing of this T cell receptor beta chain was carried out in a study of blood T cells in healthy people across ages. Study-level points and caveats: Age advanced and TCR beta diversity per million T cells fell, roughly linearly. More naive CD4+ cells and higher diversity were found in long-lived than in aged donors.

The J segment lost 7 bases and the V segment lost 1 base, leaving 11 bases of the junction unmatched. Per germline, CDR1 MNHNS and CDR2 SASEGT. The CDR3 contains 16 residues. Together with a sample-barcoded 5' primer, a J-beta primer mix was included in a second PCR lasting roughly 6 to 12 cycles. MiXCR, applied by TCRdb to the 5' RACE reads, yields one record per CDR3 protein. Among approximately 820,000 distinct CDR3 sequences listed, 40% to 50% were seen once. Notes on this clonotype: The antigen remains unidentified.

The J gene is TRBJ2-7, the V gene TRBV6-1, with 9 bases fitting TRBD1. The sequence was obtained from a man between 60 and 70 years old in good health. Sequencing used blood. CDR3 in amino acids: CASSEEWGQGLNEQYF. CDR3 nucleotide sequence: TGTGCCAGCAGTGAAGAATGGGGACAGGGTTTGAATGAGCAGTACTTC.